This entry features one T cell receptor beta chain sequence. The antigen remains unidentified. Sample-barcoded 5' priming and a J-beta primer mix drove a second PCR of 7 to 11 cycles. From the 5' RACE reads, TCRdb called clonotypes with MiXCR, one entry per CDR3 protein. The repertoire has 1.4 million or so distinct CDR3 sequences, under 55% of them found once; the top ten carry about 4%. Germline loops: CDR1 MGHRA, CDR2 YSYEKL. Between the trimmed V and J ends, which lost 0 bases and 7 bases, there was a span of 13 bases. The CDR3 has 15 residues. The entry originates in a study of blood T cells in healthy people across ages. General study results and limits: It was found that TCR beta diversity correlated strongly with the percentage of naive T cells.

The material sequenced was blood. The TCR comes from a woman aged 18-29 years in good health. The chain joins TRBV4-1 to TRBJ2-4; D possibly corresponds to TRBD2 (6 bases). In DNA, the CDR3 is TGCGCCAGCAGCCAAGATATCCGGGGGATCAACATTCAGTACTTC. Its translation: CASSQDIRGINIQYF.